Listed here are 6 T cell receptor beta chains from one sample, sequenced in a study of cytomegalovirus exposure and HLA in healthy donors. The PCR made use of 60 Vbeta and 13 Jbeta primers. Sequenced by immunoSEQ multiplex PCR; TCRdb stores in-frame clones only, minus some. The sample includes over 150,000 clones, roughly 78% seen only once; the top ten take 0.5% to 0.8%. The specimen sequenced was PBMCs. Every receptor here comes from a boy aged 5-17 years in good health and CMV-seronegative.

The CDR3 bases are TGCGCCAGCAGCTTGGTGGGGACTAACAATGAGCAGTTCTTC. Its translation is CASSLVGTNNEQFF. The chain joins TRBV5-1 to TRBJ2-1, with 7 bases matching TRBD2. Looked up from germline, CDR1 is SGHRS and CDR2 is YFSETQ. The length of the CDR3 is 14 residues. The junction had 2 bases not matched to a gene; V was cut back by 0 bases and J by 5 bases.

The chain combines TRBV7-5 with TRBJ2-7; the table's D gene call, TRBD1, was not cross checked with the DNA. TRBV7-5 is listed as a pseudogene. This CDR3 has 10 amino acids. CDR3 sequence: CARKGREQYF. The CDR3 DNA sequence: TGTGCCAGAAAGGGGCGGGAGCAGTACTTC.

CDR3 sequence (DNA): TGTGCCAGCAGTGCGGGACTACAGATATACACTGAAGCTTTCTTT. This translates into CASSAGLQIYTEAFF. The chain uses TRBV2 and TRBJ1-1; a possible D gene is TRBD1 (5 bases). Trimming left V 4 bases short and J 3 bases short, with 15 bases between. This CDR3 is 15 amino acids long. Germline CDR1 is SNHLY and CDR2 is FYNNEI.

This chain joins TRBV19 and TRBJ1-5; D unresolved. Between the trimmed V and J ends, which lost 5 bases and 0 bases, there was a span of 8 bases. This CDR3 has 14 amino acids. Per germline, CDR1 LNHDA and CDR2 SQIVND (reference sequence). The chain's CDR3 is CASSLPGSNQPQHF. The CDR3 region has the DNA TGTGCCAGTAGTCTGCCGGGTAGCAATCAGCCCCAGCATTTT.

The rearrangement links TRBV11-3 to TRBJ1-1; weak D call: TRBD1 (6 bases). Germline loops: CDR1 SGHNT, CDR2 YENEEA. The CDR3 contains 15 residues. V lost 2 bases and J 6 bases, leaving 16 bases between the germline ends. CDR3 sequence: CASSLSGGSDAEAFF. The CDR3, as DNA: TGTGCCAGCAGCTTATCGGGGGGCAGTGACGCTGAAGCTTTCTTT. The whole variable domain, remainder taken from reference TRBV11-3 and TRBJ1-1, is EAGVVQSPRYKIIEKKQPVAFWCNPISGHNTLYWYLQNLGQGPELLIRYENEEAVDDSQLPKDRFSAERLKGVDSTLKIQPAELGDSAVYLCASSLSGGSDAEAFFGQGTRLTVV.

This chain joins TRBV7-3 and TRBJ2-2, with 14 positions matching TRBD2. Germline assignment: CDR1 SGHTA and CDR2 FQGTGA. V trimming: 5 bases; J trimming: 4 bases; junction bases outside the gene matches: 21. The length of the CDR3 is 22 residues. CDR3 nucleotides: TGTGCCAGCAGCCCTACCGCCTCAAAGACTAGCGGGGGGGCTAGGGGCACCGGGGAGCTGTTTTTT. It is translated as CASSPTASKTSGGARGTGELFF. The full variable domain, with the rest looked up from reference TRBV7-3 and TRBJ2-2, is GAGVSQTPSNKVTEKGKYVELRCDPISGHTALYWYRQSLGQGPEFLIYFQGTGAADDSGLPNDRFFAVRPEGSVSTLKIQRTERGDSAVYLCASSPTASKTSGGARGTGELFFGEGSRLTVL.